The 2 T cell receptor beta chains listed next were all sequenced from one sample in a study of T cell clonality in common variable immunodeficiency. Points from the study as a whole: Reportedly, TCR beta sequences from common variable immunodeficiency showed fewer deletions and N-nucleotide insertions.

The antigens these receptors bind are not known. Repertoires were generated with immunoSEQ multiplex PCR, while TCRdb's copy carries only in-frame clones and drops some. Observed in the sample are tens of thousands of clones, none of them singletons. The sample consisted of peripheral blood mononuclear cells. These receptors were obtained from a human donor with common variable immunodeficiency.

The table lists this clone with many counts. The read stops 3 residues short of the end of the CDR3; the missing end is completed from the germline J gene. J is TRBJ2-1 and V is TRBV7-2, with a possible D match to TRBD2 (6 bases). CDR3 size: 15 residues. Trimming took 1 base from V and 7 from J, leaving 14 bases between them. Per germline, CDR1 SGHTA and CDR2 FQGNSA. CDR3 protein: CASSLGVWAGNEQFF. The sequenced CDR3 bases are TGTGCCAGCAGCTTAGGAGTCTGGGCGGGGAATGAG.

This clone has ten or more counts. CDR3 bases read: TGTGCCAGTAGTACTGGGGCCCACTCCTATAATTCACCC. This encodes CASSTGAHSYNSP. The full CDR3 sequence reads CASSTGAHSYNSPLHF. The J gene is TRBJ1-6, the V gene TRBV19, with D perhaps TRBD1 (5 bases). With the read ending 3 residues before the CDR3 end, the germline J gene is used to fill in that end. Germline CDR1 LNHDA, CDR2 SQIVND (reference sequence). The V end was cut by 4 bases, the J end by 0 bases, with 10 bases between. The length of the CDR3 is 16 residues.